The rows below give T cell receptor beta chains drawn from one sample of a study of beta chain features in type 1 diabetes. TCRdb's copy holds only in-frame clones and misses some; the assay was immunoSEQ multiplex PCR. The sample lists a few hundred thousand clones, under 13% occurring once. Sequenced input: central memory CD4+ T cells from blood. These receptors were taken from a man between 18 and 29 years old in good health. Each CDR3 is given with its conserved first and last residue. Fields, in order: J gene, D gene, clone size, V gene, CDR3 protein, CDR3 DNA. A D gene is named only where the DNA matches it firmly. Size is omitted from some rows. Given values are once, few, many or a class for expanded clones.

j_call: TRBJ2-1
d_call: NA
clone_size: NA
v_call: TRBV30
cdr3_aa: CAWSNNLGNEQFF
cdr3_nt: TGTGCCTGGAGTAACAACCTAGGGAATGAGCAGTTCTTC

j_call: TRBJ2-3
d_call: NA
clone_size: few
v_call: TRBV11-3
cdr3_aa: CASSPSRRGDTQYF
cdr3_nt: TGTGCCAGCAGCCCTAGCCGGAGGGGAGATACGCAGTATTTT

j_call: TRBJ1-5
d_call: NA
clone_size: many
v_call: TRBV28
cdr3_aa: CASGERRNQPQHF
cdr3_nt: TGTGCCAGCGGAGAAAGGAGAAATCAGCCCCAGCATTTT

j_call: TRBJ2-3
d_call: NA
clone_size: once
v_call: TRBV7-2
cdr3_aa: CASSYVGTDTQYF
cdr3_nt: TGTGCCAGCAGCTATGTAGGCACAGATACGCAGTATTTT

j_call: TRBJ1-2
d_call: NA
clone_size: few
v_call: TRBV30
cdr3_aa: CAWSPGSQYGYTF
cdr3_nt: TGTGCCTGGAGCCCCGGGTCGCAGTATGGCTACACCTTC

j_call: TRBJ2-5
d_call: TRBD2
clone_size: many
v_call: TRBV10-2
cdr3_aa: CASRLYAGAETQYF
cdr3_nt: TGCGCCAGTCGCTTATACGCGGGAGCGGAGACCCAGTACTTC

j_call: TRBJ1-2
d_call: NA
clone_size: NA
v_call: TRBV30
cdr3_aa: CAWSFTVNYGYTF
cdr3_nt: TGTGCCTGGAGTTTTACAGTTAACTATGGCTACACCTTC

j_call: TRBJ2-7
d_call: TRBD2
clone_size: NA
v_call: TRBV7-9
cdr3_aa: CASSGELTSGRAQQYF
cdr3_nt: TGTGCCAGCAGCGGAGAATTGACTAGCGGGAGGGCCCAGCAGTACTTC

j_call: TRBJ2-5
d_call: NA
clone_size: NA
v_call: TRBV19
cdr3_aa: CASSTGWDQETQYF
cdr3_nt: TGTGCCAGTAGCACCGGGTGGGACCAAGAGACCCAGTACTTC

j_call: TRBJ2-1
d_call: NA
clone_size: NA
v_call: TRBV13
cdr3_aa: CASARRGQLATYNEQFF
cdr3_nt: TGTGCCAGCGCCCGGCGGGGACAGCTAGCGACCTACAATGAGCAGTTCTTC

j_call: TRBJ1-1
d_call: NA
clone_size: few
v_call: TRBV7-2
cdr3_aa: CASSLGRVNTEAFF
cdr3_nt: TGTGCCAGCAGCTTAGGGAGGGTGAACACTGAAGCTTTCTTT

j_call: TRBJ2-1
d_call: TRBD2
clone_size: NA
v_call: TRBV19
cdr3_aa: CASSIGTSGSNEQFF
cdr3_nt: TGTGCCAGTAGTATAGGGACTAGCGGGAGCAATGAGCAGTTCTTC

j_call: TRBJ1-4
d_call: NA
clone_size: few
v_call: TRBV30
cdr3_aa: CAWSRDRSATNEKLFF
cdr3_nt: TGTGCCTGGAGCCGCGACAGATCTGCAACTAATGAAAAACTGTTTTTT

j_call: TRBJ2-1
d_call: TRBD2
clone_size: few
v_call: TRBV5-1
cdr3_aa: CASSLVAGPDEQFF
cdr3_nt: TGCGCCAGCAGCTTAGTAGCGGGACCCGATGAGCAGTTCTTC

j_call: TRBJ2-1
d_call: NA
clone_size: few
v_call: TRBV30
cdr3_aa: CAWSVPFEQFF
cdr3_nt: TGTGCCTGGAGTGTACCTTTTGAGCAGTTCTTC

j_call: TRBJ2-1
d_call: TRBD2
clone_size: NA
v_call: TRBV29-1
cdr3_aa: CSVPRTSGSLYNEQFF
cdr3_nt: TGCAGCGTGCCCCGGACTAGCGGGAGTCTCTACAATGAGCAGTTCTTC

j_call: TRBJ1-1
d_call: NA
clone_size: few
v_call: TRBV4-1
cdr3_aa: CASSQELRSNTEAFF
cdr3_nt: TGCGCCAGCAGCCAGGAGCTGAGAAGCAACACTGAAGCTTTCTTT

j_call: TRBJ2-3
d_call: NA
clone_size: few
v_call: TRBV2
cdr3_aa: CASSRTDTDTQYF
cdr3_nt: TGTGCCAGCAGTCGGACAGACACAGATACGCAGTATTTT

j_call: TRBJ2-7
d_call: NA
clone_size: few
v_call: TRBV25-1
cdr3_aa: CASGLGFEQYF
cdr3_nt: TGTGCCAGCGGCCTAGGATTCGAGCAGTACTTC

j_call: TRBJ2-1
d_call: NA
clone_size: few
v_call: TRBV25-1
cdr3_aa: CASSDTGRRGNEQFF
cdr3_nt: TGTGCCAGCAGTGATACAGGGCGCCGGGGGAATGAGCAGTTCTTC

j_call: TRBJ1-1
d_call: NA
clone_size: NA
v_call: TRBV18
cdr3_aa: CASSPDDGRNTEAFF
cdr3_nt: TGTGCCAGCTCACCAGATGACGGGAGGAACACTGAAGCTTTCTTT

j_call: TRBJ2-7
d_call: TRBD2
clone_size: few
v_call: TRBV30
cdr3_aa: CACSTGLAGAEQYF
cdr3_nt: TGTGCCTGCTCCACGGGACTAGCGGGAGCCGAGCAGTACTTC

j_call: TRBJ2-7
d_call: NA
clone_size: NA
v_call: TRBV29-1
cdr3_aa: CSVEVRTVPSYEQYF
cdr3_nt: TGCAGCGTTGAAGTGAGGACAGTCCCCTCCTACGAGCAGTACTTC

j_call: TRBJ2-2
d_call: TRBD1
clone_size: NA
v_call: TRBV19
cdr3_aa: CASSATGGAGTGELFF
cdr3_nt: TGTGCCAGTAGTGCGACAGGGGGCGCGGGGACCGGGGAGCTGTTTTTT